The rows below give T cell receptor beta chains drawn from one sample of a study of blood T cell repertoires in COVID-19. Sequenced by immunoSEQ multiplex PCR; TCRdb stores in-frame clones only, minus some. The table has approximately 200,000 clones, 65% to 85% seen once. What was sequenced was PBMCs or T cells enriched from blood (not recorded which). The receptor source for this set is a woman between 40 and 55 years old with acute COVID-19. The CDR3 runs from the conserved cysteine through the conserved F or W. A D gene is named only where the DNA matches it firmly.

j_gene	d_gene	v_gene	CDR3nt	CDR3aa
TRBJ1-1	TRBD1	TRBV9	TGTGCCAGCAGCGGTAAGCCAAAACCCGGGACAGGGGCCACTGAAGCTTTCTTT	CASSGKPKPGTGATEAFF
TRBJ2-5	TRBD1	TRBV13	TGTGCCAGCAGCTTAGCACAACAGGGGACGGAGACCCAGTACTTC	CASSLAQQGTETQYF
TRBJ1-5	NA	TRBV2	TGTGCCAGCAGGATAACAGAAGCCAAACCCAATCAGCCCCAGCATTTT	CASRITEAKPNQPQHF
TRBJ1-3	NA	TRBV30	TGTGCCTGGAGTCCAGGGGATCTGAACACCATATATTTT	CAWSPGDLNTIYF
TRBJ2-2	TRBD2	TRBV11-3	TGTGCCAGCAGCTTGGAAACAGCGGGACCCGGGGAGCTGTTTTTT	CASSLETAGPGELFF
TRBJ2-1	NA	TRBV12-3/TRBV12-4	TGTGCCAGCAGTTTGGGAGGCAATGAGCAGTTCTTC	CASSLGGNEQFF
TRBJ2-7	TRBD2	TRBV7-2	TGTGCCAGCAGCTCGACTAGCGGGAGGGGGGCCTCCTACGAGCAGTACTTC	CASSSTSGRGASYEQYF
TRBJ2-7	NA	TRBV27	TGTGCCAGCACCGCCTCCCTCACAACCTACGAGCAGTACTTC	CASTASLTTYEQYF
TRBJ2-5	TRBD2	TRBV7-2	TGTGCCAGCAGCCCCGGGACTAGCGGGAGGGGGGGGTTGGAGACCCAGTACTTC	CASSPGTSGRGGLETQYF
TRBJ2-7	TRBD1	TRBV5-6	TGTGCCAGCAACTCCGGGACAGGGCTTTACGAGCAGTACTTC	CASNSGTGLYEQYF
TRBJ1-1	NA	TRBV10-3	TGTGCCACCCGGCGGGGGGTGGGAACTGAAGCTTTCTTT	CATRRGVGTEAFF